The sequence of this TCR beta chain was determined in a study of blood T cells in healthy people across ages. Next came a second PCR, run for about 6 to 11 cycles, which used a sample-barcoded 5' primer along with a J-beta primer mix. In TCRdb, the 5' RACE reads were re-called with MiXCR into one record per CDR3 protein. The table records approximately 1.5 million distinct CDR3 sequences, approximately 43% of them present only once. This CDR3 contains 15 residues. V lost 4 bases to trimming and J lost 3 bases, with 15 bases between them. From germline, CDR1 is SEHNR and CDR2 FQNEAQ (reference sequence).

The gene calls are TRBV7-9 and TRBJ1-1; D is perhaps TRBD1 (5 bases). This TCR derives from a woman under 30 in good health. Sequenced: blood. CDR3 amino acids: CASSSTTPGDTEAFF. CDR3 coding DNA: TGTGCCAGCAGCTCCACCACTCCGGGGGACACTGAAGCTTTCTTT.